This is a list of T cell receptor beta chains from one sample in a study of blood T cell repertoires in COVID-19. Only in-frame clones appear in the TCRdb table, and some are missing; sequencing was by immunoSEQ multiplex PCR. This repertoire shows about 59,000 clones, 80% found once; its top ten account for 5.5% to 7.5%. The sequenced material came from peripheral blood. The receptors were sampled from a man aged 60 to 75 with acute or convalescent COVID-19. Both conserved end residues are part of each CDR3. D genes are given only for firm matches. Size values are once, few and many counts, or a class for expanded clones, and some rows have none.

v_call	clone_size	j_call	d_call	cdr3_nt	cdr3_aa
TRBV11-2	.	TRBJ2-2	TRBD2	TGTGCCAGCAGCTTAACACGGGGGGCCGGGGAGCTGTTTTTT	CASSLTRGAGELFF
TRBV5-1	.	TRBJ2-1	.	TGCGCCAGCAGCTTGAACTTGGGGGGATACAATGAGCAGTTCTTC	CASSLNLGGYNEQFF
TRBV11-2	.	TRBJ1-4	.	TGTGCCAGCAGCTTACGACCTTATGGGGGGGAACTGTTTTTT	CASSLRPYGGELFF
TRBV5-1	.	TRBJ1-6	TRBD1	TGCGCCAGCAGCTTGGGGGAAAGAACAGGGGGCCGTAATTCACCCCTCCACTTT	CASSLGERTGGRNSPLHF
TRBV12-3/TRBV12-4	.	TRBJ1-2	TRBD1	TGTGCCAGCAGGTTGACAGGGCTCTCTGGCTACACCTTC	CASRLTGLSGYTF
TRBV3-1/TRBV3-2	.	TRBJ2-6	TRBD1	TGTGCCAGCAGCCCAGGACAGGGGCCCTCTGGGGCCAACGTCCTGACTTTC	CASSPGQGPSGANVLTF
TRBV27	few	TRBJ1-6	.	TGTGCCAGCAGCCCCGGGGGGACCCTCCACTTT	CASSPGGTLHF
TRBV7-6	.	TRBJ1-6	TRBD1	TGTGCCAGCAGCTTAGGGCCGGGACAGAGTAATTCACCCCTCCACTTT	CASSLGPGQSNSPLHF
TRBV6-6	.	TRBJ2-7	TRBD1	TGTGCCAGCAGCCCGGGACAGGGAACCTACGAGCAGTACTTC	CASSPGQGTYEQYF
TRBV7-6	.	TRBJ2-3	.	TGTGCCAGCAGCCCGCGGGAATCCACAGATACGCAGTATTTT	CASSPRESTDTQYF
TRBV5-1	once	TRBJ1-5	.	TGCGCCAGCAGCTTGGGCCCGACAGGATTTAGCAATCAGCCCCAGCATTTT	CASSLGPTGFSNQPQHF
TRBV5-1	.	TRBJ1-1	.	TGCGCCAGCAGCTTAGGGGCGACTCCGAACACTGAAGCTTTCTTT	CASSLGATPNTEAFF
TRBV15	.	TRBJ1-1	.	TGTGCCCCCAAGAGGATGAACACTGAAGCTTTCTTT	CAPKRMNTEAFF
TRBV4-2	.	TRBJ1-1	.	TGTGCCAGCACCACCGTGGAGGGGAACACTGAAGCTTTCTTT	CASTTVEGNTEAFF
TRBV7-9	.	TRBJ1-2	.	TGTGCCAGCAGCTTGCCAGAATACTATGGCTACACCTTC	CASSLPEYYGYTF
TRBV5-1	.	TRBJ2-2	.	TGCGCCAGCAGCTTGGCCCTGAACACCGGGGAGCTGTTTTTT	CASSLALNTGELFF
TRBV7-2	.	TRBJ1-1	.	TGTGCCAGCAGCCCCGGGGGGAGGTTTGAAGCTTTCTTT	CASSPGGRFEAFF
TRBV9	.	TRBJ2-5	.	TGTGCCAGCAGCGCCAGGGGAGAGACCCAGTACTTC	CASSARGETQYF
TRBV10-3	few	TRBJ2-7	.	TGTGCCATCAGCGATCCGGGACACAGCTCCTACGAGCAGTACTTC	CAISDPGHSSYEQYF
TRBV18	.	TRBJ1-4	TRBD1	TGTGCCAGCTCACCGCAGGGGGCAACATCTAATGAAAAACTGTTTTTT	CASSPQGATSNEKLFF
TRBV7-7	.	TRBJ2-3	TRBD2	TGTGCTAGCAGCTTAAATAGCGGGGGCACAGATACGCAGTATTTT	CASSLNSGGTDTQYF
TRBV27	.	TRBJ2-2	.	TGTGCCAGCAGTTTATCTCCGGGCACCGGGGAGCTGTTTTTT	CASSLSPGTGELFF
TRBV4-1	.	TRBJ1-1	.	TGCGCCAGCAGCCGCCAAGACTGGAACACTGAAGCTTTCTTT	CASSRQDWNTEAFF
TRBV12-5	.	TRBJ1-4	TRBD1	TGTGCTAGTGGTTTGGGTACAGGGGATAAGTTTTTT	CASGLGTGDKFF
TRBV3-1/TRBV3-2	.	TRBJ1-2	.	TGTGCCAGCAGCCTACTCGGGAACTATGGCTACACCTTC	CASSLLGNYGYTF
TRBV4-1	.	TRBJ2-3	TRBD2	TGCGCCAGCAGCCACCCCGGAAGGACTAGCGGGGGCCCCCCCAGCGATACGCAGTATTTT	CASSHPGRTSGGPPSDTQYF
TRBV18	.	TRBJ1-2	TRBD1	TGTGCCAGCTCGGAAAGACAGGGTCAAGCTAACTATGGCTACACCTTC	CASSERQGQANYGYTF
TRBV12-3/TRBV12-4	.	TRBJ1-1	.	TGTGCCAGCACCTGGGGGCGGAACACTGAAGCTTTCTTT	CASTWGRNTEAFF
TRBV28	.	TRBJ1-1	TRBD1	TGTGCCAGCAATTTATTAAGACAGGGCGCCACTGAAGCTTTCTTT	CASNLLRQGATEAFF
TRBV29-1	few	TRBJ2-3	.	TGCAGCCTTGGTAGCGGCACAGATACGCAGTATTTT	CSLGSGTDTQYF
TRBV6-6	few	TRBJ1-1	.	TGTGCCAGCAGTTCCATTAACACTGAAGCTTTCTTT	CASSSINTEAFF
TRBV5-1	.	TRBJ1-5	TRBD1	TGCGCCAGCCGGCCCGACAGGGGTACCAATCAGCCCCAGCATTTT	CASRPDRGTNQPQHF
TRBV27	.	TRBJ2-3	.	TGTGCCAGCAGTTCCTTTCGGGGAGTTGGAGATACGCAGTATTTT	CASSSFRGVGDTQYF
TRBV4-2	once	TRBJ1-4	TRBD1	TGTGCCAGCAGCCGGGACAGGATGAATGAAAAACTGTTTTTT	CASSRDRMNEKLFF
TRBV6-5	.	TRBJ2-5	.	TGTGCCAGCACTATCTGGGGGGTGGCCCAAGAGACCCAGTACTTC	CASTIWGVAQETQYF
TRBV5-1	.	TRBJ2-7	TRBD1	TGCGCCAGCAGCTTGGGACAGGGTATAGGCTACGAGCAGTACTTC	CASSLGQGIGYEQYF